A selection of T cell receptor beta chains follows, all from one sample in a study of long-term antiretroviral therapy in people with HIV. Only in-frame clones appear in the TCRdb table, and some are missing; sequencing was by immunoSEQ multiplex PCR. The sample yields tens of thousands of clones, roughly 80% seen once. Material: unsorted PBMCs, obtained 2.9 years after starting antiretroviral therapy. The receptors were gathered from a woman aged 25 to 39 with HIV. Each CDR3 is given with its conserved first and last residue. D genes are given only for firm matches. For some rows the clone size is stated as once, few or many, or as a class when expanded; others skip it.

d_gene | abundance | j_gene | v_gene | CDR3nt | CDR3aa
NA | NA | TRBJ1-1 | TRBV18 | TGTGCCAGCTCACTCATAAGCACTGAAGCTTTCTTT | CASSLISTEAFF
NA | NA | TRBJ2-2 | TRBV7-2 | TGTGCCAGCAGCTTAGTGCCGAGCGACACCGGGGAGCTGTTTTTT | CASSLVPSDTGELFF
TRBD1 | NA | TRBJ1-5 | TRBV12-5 | TGTGCTAGTGGTTCCGGACAGGGGAAACAGCCCCAGCATTTT | CASGSGQGKQPQHF
NA | once | TRBJ2-3 | TRBV7-3 | TGTGCCAGCAGCTTATTCCCACGCGGGGCAGGGTCAGATACGCAGTATTTT | CASSLFPRGAGSDTQYF
NA | NA | TRBJ2-3 | TRBV4-1 | TGCGCCAGCAGCGATCTGCAGGGCCCAGATACGCAGTATTTT | CASSDLQGPDTQYF
TRBD1 | once | TRBJ1-2 | TRBV29-1 | TGCAGCGTTGGGGAGGGACAGGCCTTCGTACCCTATGGCTACACCTTC | CSVGEGQAFVPYGYTF
TRBD2 | NA | TRBJ2-2 | TRBV12-5 | TGTGCTAGTGGTTTGGTACGGGGACTACCCAACACCGGGGAGCTGTTTTTT | CASGLVRGLPNTGELFF
NA | NA | TRBJ2-3 | TRBV7-9 | TGTGCCAGCCCGGGGGTTTGCACAGATACGCAGTATTTT | CASPGVCTDTQYF
TRBD2 | NA | TRBJ2-2 | TRBV7-3 | TGTGCCAGCAGCTTAAGAGGCGGGGGGGCACCCGGGGAGCTGTTTTTT | CASSLRGGGAPGELFF
NA | NA | TRBJ1-1 | TRBV15 | TGTGCCACCAGCGCATCGGACAGACTGAACACTGAAGCTTTCTTT | CATSASDRLNTEAFF
TRBD1 | NA | TRBJ2-2 | TRBV6-6 | TGTGCCAGCATTCAGGACAGGGATTTCACCGGGGAGCTGTTTTTT | CASIQDRDFTGELFF
NA | few | TRBJ1-2 | TRBV18 | TGTGCCAGCTCACTTACCGGGGCAGGGGATGGCTACACCTTC | CASSLTGAGDGYTF
NA | NA | TRBJ1-1 | TRBV18 | TGTGCCAGCTCATCTGAGCGCTCGGTTGGTGAAGCTTTCTTT | CASSSERSVGEAFF
TRBD2 | NA | TRBJ2-1 | TRBV9 | TGTGCCAGCAGCGTAGTAGCGGGGGGGGTCAATGAGCAGTTCTTC | CASSVVAGGVNEQFF
TRBD2 | NA | TRBJ2-7 | TRBV6-5 | TGTGCCAGCAGTTACAACGGCGGGGGGAACTACGAGCAGTACTTC | CASSYNGGGNYEQYF
TRBD2 | NA | TRBJ2-1 | TRBV19 | TGTGCCAGTAGTATAGCGGCGGGGGGGCGCAAGAATGAGCAGTTCTTC | CASSIAAGGRKNEQFF
NA | NA | TRBJ2-5 | TRBV2 | TGTGCCAGCAGGACGGACATCCAAGAGACCCAGTACTTC | CASRTDIQETQYF
NA | NA | TRBJ1-1 | TRBV20-1 | TGCAGTGCTAGAGACGGAGCTTTCTTT | CSARDGAFF